A selection of T cell receptor beta chains follows, all from one sample in a study of T-cell reconstitution after alpha-beta-depleted transplantation in children. TCRdb re-called the PCR reads through MiXCR, storing one row per CDR3 protein. The sample contains about 150,000 distinct CDR3 sequences, 8% to 10% of which appear only once. The sample consisted of PBMCs, mostly from graft donor cells, taken 180 days after TCRalphabeta/CD19-depleted stem cell transplant. The receptors come from a female patient aged 2 to 10 who had a stem cell transplant for congenital amegakaryocytic thrombocytopenia, so the T cells may come from the graft donor. The CDR3 runs from the conserved cysteine through the conserved F or W. Fields, in order: clone size, CDR3 length, J gene, D gene, V gene, CDR3 DNA, CDR3 protein. A D gene is named only where the DNA matches it firmly. Expanded clones get a size class; other rows say once, few or many, or leave the size out.

few | 15 | TRBJ2-7 | . | TRBV27 | TGTGCCAGCAAATCGGCAGGGCAGAATTCCTACGAGCAGTACTTC | CASKSAGQNSYEQYF
many | 13 | TRBJ2-3 | . | TRBV29-1 | TGCAGCGTTGAATTTGGGAGCACAGATACGCAGTATTTT | CSVEFGSTDTQYF
. | 18 | TRBJ2-1 | . | TRBV4-3 | TGCGCCAGCAGCCAAGATCTTGCGAGGCCCCTAAACTACAATGAGCAGTTCTTC | CASSQDLARPLNYNEQFF
few | 12 | TRBJ1-1 | TRBD1 | TRBV5-5 | TGTGCCAGCAGCCTCAACAGGGGACGAGCTTTCTTT | CASSLNRGRAFF
few | 19 | TRBJ1-3 | . | TRBV10-1 | TGCGCCAGCAGTGGGCAACCCAGAAAAGACGGCAGCTCTGGAAACACCATATATTTT | CASSGQPRKDGSSGNTIYF
many | 13 | TRBJ2-7 | . | TRBV5-1 | TGCGCCAGCAGCTTGAGTCCCTCCTACGAGCAGTACTTC | CASSLSPSYEQYF
. | 16 | TRBJ2-1 | TRBD2 | TRBV9 | TGTGCCAGCAGCGTAGTGGCGCCTAGCGGGAGGGATGAGCAGTTCTTC | CASSVVAPSGRDEQFF
. | 14 | TRBJ2-7 | . | TRBV20-1 | TGCAGTGCCTCGAGGGCAGGGAGTGGTGGCGAGCAGTACTTC | CSASRAGSGGEQYF
many | 15 | TRBJ2-5 | TRBD1 | TRBV5-5 | TGTGCCAGCAGCTCTTACAGGGGATTAGGGGAGACCCAGTACTTC | CASSSYRGLGETQYF
many | 15 | TRBJ1-4 | . | TRBV7-9 | TGTGCCAGCAGCTTCGCCGGGACCCTGGATGAAAAACTGTTTTTT | CASSFAGTLDEKLFF
many | 14 | TRBJ2-1 | TRBD2 | TRBV9 | TGTGCCAGCACAGGGGGACTAGCGGGATCTGAGCAGTTCTTC | CASTGGLAGSEQFF
many | 14 | TRBJ2-3 | . | TRBV5-1 | TGCGCCAGCAGCTTGCATCCCGGCATAGATACGCAGTATTTT | CASSLHPGIDTQYF
. | 13 | TRBJ1-2 | . | TRBV30 | TGTGCCTGGAACGACAGAGCCCAGGGTGGCTACACCTTC | CAWNDRAQGGYTF
many | 12 | TRBJ2-1 | TRBD2 | TRBV5-1 | TGCGCCAGCAGCTTTAGCGGGGATGAGCAGTTCTTC | CASSFSGDEQFF
many | 16 | TRBJ2-3 | . | TRBV4-1 | TGCGCCAGCAGCCAAGATTTAGGCTGGAGCACAGATACGCAGTATTTT | CASSQDLGWSTDTQYF
. | 11 | TRBJ2-7 | . | TRBV10-3 | TGTGCCATCAAGGGCCAGACCGAGCAGTACTTC | CAIKGQTEQYF
. | 15 | TRBJ2-1 | TRBD2 | TRBV15 | TGTGCCACCAATATACTAGCGGGGGTTAACAATGAGCAGTTCTTC | CATNILAGVNNEQFF
many | 12 | TRBJ1-1 | . | TRBV12-3/TRBV12-4 | TGTGCCAGCAGCCCACGGGAACCCGAAGCTTTCTTT | CASSPREPEAFF
many | 16 | TRBJ1-5 | . | TRBV15 | TGTGCCACCAGCAGAGTCCCAGGGAAGGCCTATCAGCCCCAGCATTTT | CATSRVPGKAYQPQHF
many | 14 | TRBJ1-1 | . | TRBV10-3 | TGTGCCATCAGTGATCCGGGTTTGACCACTGAAGCTTTCTTT | CAISDPGLTTEAFF
many | 15 | TRBJ2-5 | . | TRBV10-3 | TGTGCCATCAGTGAGTCGTTGGGCGGTAAAGAGACCCAGTACTTC | CAISESLGGKETQYF
. | 13 | TRBJ1-2 | . | TRBV20-1 | TGCAGTGCTAGCGCCCACTCAGCGGATGGCTACACCTTC | CSASAHSADGYTF
many | 15 | TRBJ2-7 | TRBD1 | TRBV20-1 | TGCAGTGCTAGAGCCGGACAGGGGGGCTCCTACGAGCAGTACTTC | CSARAGQGGSYEQYF
many | 16 | TRBJ1-2 | TRBD1 | TRBV5-5 | TGTGCCAGCAGCTTGGCACCCGGGACAGGGACCTATGGCTACACCTTC | CASSLAPGTGTYGYTF
few | 15 | TRBJ2-1 | TRBD2 | TRBV28 | TGTGCCAGCAGATTCAACAGCGGGAGTTGGAATGAGCAGTTCTTC | CASRFNSGSWNEQFF
many | 14 | TRBJ2-5 | . | TRBV6-1 | TGTGCCAGCATGTGGCTTCTACGCGGGGAGACCCAGTACTTC | CASMWLLRGETQYF
. | 15 | TRBJ2-3 | TRBD2 | TRBV12-3/TRBV12-4 | TGTGCCAGCAGGGGGACTAGCGGGGGCACAGATACGCAGTATTTT | CASRGTSGGTDTQYF